Presented here are 10 T cell receptor beta chains from one specimen sequenced in a study of blood T cell repertoires in COVID-19. The protocol was immunoSEQ multiplex PCR, while the TCRdb copy is restricted to in-frame clones and leaves out a portion. Counted here are over 150,000 clones, over 90% occurring once; the ten biggest clones make up 0.45% to 0.65%. Source material: peripheral blood. The receptors here all came from a man aged 50 or older with acute or convalescent COVID-19.

The rearrangement joins TRBV9 to TRBJ1-1, with D perhaps TRBD1 (6 bases). Trimming removed 3 bases at V and 4 bases at J, with 19 bases between. The CDR3 is 16 residues long. Germline values: CDR1 SGDLS, CDR2 YYNGEE. The CDR3 nucleotides are TGTGCCAGCAGCGACCGGGGAGGGGCCAGGGGCACTGAAGCTTTCTTT. Translated: CASSDRGGARGTEAFF.

The chain employs TRBV2 and TRBJ1-6, with 7 bases that match TRBD1. The V gene's germline CDR1 is SNHLY and CDR2 FYNNEI. CDR3 length equals 13 residues. V lost 6 bases, J lost 6 bases, and 2 bases stayed unmatched. DNA for the CDR3: TGTGCCAGCAGCGGACAGGTTAATTCACCCCTCCACTTT. This sequence encodes CASSGQVNSPLHF.

The chain employs TRBV11-2 and TRBJ2-7; 12 positions match TRBD2. Trimming removed 0 bases from V and 4 bases from J; junction bases left unmatched: 1. The CDR3 consists of 15 residues. Germline loops: CDR1 SGHAT, CDR2 FQNNGV. The CDR3 DNA sequence: TGTGCCAGCAGCTTAGAACTAGCGGGAGGATACGAGCAGTACTTC. Its translation is CASSLELAGGYEQYF.

In its sample, this clone was seen a few times. The chain joins TRBV11-2 to TRBJ2-3; D is perhaps TRBD2 (5 bases). Trimming took 0 bases from V and 2 from J, leaving 9 bases between them. The germline V gene has CDR1 SGHAT and CDR2 FQNNGV. The CDR3 loop spans 15 amino acids. CDR3: CASSLEWTDTDTQYF. For the CDR3, the DNA is TGTGCCAGCAGCTTAGAGTGGACTGACACAGATACGCAGTATTTT. Full variable domain (outside the CDR3, taken from reference TRBV11-2 and TRBJ2-3): EAGVAQSPRYKIIEKRQSVAFWCNPISGHATLYWYQQILGQGPKLLIQFQNNGVVDDSQLPKDRFSAERLKGVDSTLKIQPAKLEDSAVYLCASSLEWTDTDTQYFGPGTRLTVL.

The V call is TRBV5-1, the J call TRBJ2-3; 11 nucleotides agree with TRBD1. Germline values: CDR1 SGHRS, CDR2 YFSETQ. Unmatched junction bases numbered 1, after V lost 2 bases and J lost 5 bases. There are 14 residues in the CDR3. CDR3 amino acids: CASSLGTGGDTQYF. CDR3 bases: TGCGCCAGCAGCTTAGGGACAGGGGGAGATACGCAGTATTTT.

V is TRBV9 and J is TRBJ2-3, with 11 bases that match TRBD2. Germline V gene data show CDR1 as SGDLS and CDR2 as YYNGEE. Trimming at V came to 1 base and at J to 7 bases, leaving 2 bases not matched to a gene. This CDR3 has 14 amino acids. For the CDR3, the DNA is TGTGCCAGCAGCGTAACTAGCGGGAGCCATACGCAGTATTTT. The encoded protein is CASSVTSGSHTQYF.

The V call is TRBV3-1 (or the pseudogene TRBV3-2), the J call TRBJ1-5; 7 bases match TRBD1. CDR1 is LGHDT, CDR2 YNNKEL, per germline (reference sequence). Trimming cost V 4 bases and J 4 bases; bases outside gene matches: 4. This CDR3 is 14 amino acids long. CDR3 nucleotides: TGTGCCAGCAGCCTACAGGGGCAAAATCAGCCCCAGCATTTT. As protein: CASSLQGQNQPQHF.

The chain uses TRBV28 and TRBJ1-5; D remains unclear. The CDR3 totals 14 residues. Deletions cut 6 bases from V and 0 bases from J, with 9 bases between. CDR1 and CDR2 (germline): MDHEN, SYDVKM. CDR3: CASRGDVSNQPQHF. Written as DNA, the CDR3 is TGTGCCAGCAGGGGAGACGTTAGCAATCAGCCCCAGCATTTT.

This rearrangement joins TRBV4-2 to TRBJ2-3, with D possibly TRBD1 on 7 matching bases. The CDR3 consists of 17 residues. The V end was cut by 1 base, the J end by 0 bases, with 14 bases between. The germline gives CDR1 LGHNA, CDR2 YNFKEQ. The CDR3, as DNA: TGTGCCAGCAGCCAAGTCCAGGGGGGAACTAGCACAGATACGCAGTATTTT. Encoded protein: CASSQVQGGTSTDTQYF.

The rearrangement joins TRBV7-9 to TRBJ1-1; D may be TRBD1 (6 bases). Between the trimmed V and J ends, which lost 5 bases and 1 base, there was a span of 14 bases. Germline CDR1 SEHNR, CDR2 FQNEAQ (reference sequence). This CDR3 has 15 amino acids. The CDR3 nucleotides read TGTGCCAGCAGCCCAGACAGGATCAAGAACACTGAAGCTTTCTTT. Protein product: CASSPDRIKNTEAFF.